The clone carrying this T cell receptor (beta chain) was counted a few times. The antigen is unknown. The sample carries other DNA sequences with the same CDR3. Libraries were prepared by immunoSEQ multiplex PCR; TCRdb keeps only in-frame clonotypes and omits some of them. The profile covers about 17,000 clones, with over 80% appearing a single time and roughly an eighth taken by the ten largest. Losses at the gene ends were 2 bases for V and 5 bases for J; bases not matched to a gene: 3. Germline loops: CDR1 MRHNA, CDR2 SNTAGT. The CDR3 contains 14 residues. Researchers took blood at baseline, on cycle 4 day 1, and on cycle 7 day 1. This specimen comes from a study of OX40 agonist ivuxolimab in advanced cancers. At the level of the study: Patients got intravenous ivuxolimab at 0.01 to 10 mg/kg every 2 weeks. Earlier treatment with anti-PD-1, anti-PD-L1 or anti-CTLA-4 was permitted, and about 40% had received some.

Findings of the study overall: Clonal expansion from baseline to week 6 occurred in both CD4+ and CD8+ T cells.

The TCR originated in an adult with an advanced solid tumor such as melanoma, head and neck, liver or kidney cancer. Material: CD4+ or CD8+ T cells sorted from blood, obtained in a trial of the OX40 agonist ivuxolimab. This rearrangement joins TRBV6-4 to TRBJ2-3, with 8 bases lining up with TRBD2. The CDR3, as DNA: TGTGCCAGCAGTGACGCGGGGGGCCAAGATACGCAGTATTTT. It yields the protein CASSDAGGQDTQYF.